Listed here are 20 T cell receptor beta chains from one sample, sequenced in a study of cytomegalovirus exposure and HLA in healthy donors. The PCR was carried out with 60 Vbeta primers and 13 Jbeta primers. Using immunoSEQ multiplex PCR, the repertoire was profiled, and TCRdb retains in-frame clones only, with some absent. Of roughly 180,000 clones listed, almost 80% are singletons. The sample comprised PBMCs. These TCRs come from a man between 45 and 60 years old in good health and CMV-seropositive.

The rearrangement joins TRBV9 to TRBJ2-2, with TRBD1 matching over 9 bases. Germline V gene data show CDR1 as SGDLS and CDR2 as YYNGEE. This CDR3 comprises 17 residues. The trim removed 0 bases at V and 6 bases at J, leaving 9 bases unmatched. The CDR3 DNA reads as TGTGCCAGCAGCGTAGGGGGACAGGGTGTCCGGCCCGGGGAGCTGTTTTTT. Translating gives CASSVGGQGVRPGELFF. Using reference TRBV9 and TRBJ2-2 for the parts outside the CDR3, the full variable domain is DSGVTQTPKHLITATGQRVTLRCSPRSGDLSVYWYQQSLDQGLQFLIQYYNGEERAKGNILERFSAQQFPDLHSELNLSSLELGDSALYFCASSVGGQGVRPGELFFGEGSRLTVL.

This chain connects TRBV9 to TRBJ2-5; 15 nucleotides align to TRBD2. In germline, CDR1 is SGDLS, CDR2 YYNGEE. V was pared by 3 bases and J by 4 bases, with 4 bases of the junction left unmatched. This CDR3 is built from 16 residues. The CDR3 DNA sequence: TGTGCCAGCAGCGCCGCGGGACTAGCGGGGGGAGAGACCCAGTACTTC. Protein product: CASSAAGLAGGETQYF.

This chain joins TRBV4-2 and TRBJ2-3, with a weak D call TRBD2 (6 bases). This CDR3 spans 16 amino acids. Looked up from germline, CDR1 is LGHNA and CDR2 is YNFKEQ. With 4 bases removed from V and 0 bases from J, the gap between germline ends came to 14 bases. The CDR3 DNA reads TGTGCCAGCAGCCTCCGGGACTCCTTGAGCACAGATACGCAGTATTTT. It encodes CASSLRDSLSTDTQYF.

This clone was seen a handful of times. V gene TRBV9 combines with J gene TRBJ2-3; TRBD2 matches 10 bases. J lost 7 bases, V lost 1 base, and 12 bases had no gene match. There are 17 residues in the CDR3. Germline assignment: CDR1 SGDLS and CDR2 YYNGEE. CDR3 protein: CASSVRRGTSATHTQYF. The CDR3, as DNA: TGTGCCAGCAGCGTAAGGAGGGGGACTAGCGCGACTCATACGCAGTATTTT.

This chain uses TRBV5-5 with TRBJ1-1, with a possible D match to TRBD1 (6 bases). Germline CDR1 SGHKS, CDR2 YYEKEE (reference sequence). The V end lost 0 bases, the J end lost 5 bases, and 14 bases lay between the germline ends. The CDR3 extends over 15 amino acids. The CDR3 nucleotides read TGTGCCAGCAGCTTGGGGCATGGGGGCGAAACTGAAGCTTTCTTT. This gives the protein CASSLGHGGETEAFF.

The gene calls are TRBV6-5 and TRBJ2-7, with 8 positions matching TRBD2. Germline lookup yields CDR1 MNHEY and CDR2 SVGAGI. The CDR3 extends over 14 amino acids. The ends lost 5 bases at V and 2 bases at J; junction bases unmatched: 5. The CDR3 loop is CASSPGTRPYEQYV. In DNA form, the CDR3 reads TGTGCCAGCAGTCCCGGGACTAGACCCTACGAGCAGTACGTC.

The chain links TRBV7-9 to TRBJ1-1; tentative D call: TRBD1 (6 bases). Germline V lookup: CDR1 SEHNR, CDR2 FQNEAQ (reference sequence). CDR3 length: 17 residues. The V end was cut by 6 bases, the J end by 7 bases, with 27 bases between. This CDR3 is CASSPTTSGQTQGEAFF. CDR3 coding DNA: TGTGCCAGCAGTCCCACGACCTCTGGACAGACCCAAGGTGAAGCTTTCTTT.

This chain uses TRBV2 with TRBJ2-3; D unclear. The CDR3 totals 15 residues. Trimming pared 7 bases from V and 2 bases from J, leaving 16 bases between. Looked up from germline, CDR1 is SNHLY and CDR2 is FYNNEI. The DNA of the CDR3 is TGTGCCAGCATCCCGTCTTCAAGCCTCACAGATACGCAGTATTTT. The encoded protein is CASIPSSSLTDTQYF.

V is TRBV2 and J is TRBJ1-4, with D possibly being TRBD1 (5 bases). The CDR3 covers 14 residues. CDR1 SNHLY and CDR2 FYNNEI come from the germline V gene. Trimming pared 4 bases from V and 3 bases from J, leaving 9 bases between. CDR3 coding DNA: TGTGCCAGCAGTGCGGGGGGGGCTAATGAAAAACTGTTTTTT. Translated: CASSAGGANEKLFF.

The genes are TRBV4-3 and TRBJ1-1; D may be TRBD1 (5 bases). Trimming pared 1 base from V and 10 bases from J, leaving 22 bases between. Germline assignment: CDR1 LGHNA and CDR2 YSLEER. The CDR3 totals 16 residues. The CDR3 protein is CASSQALGGVAYVAFF. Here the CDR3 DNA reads TGCGCCAGCAGCCAAGCCCTTGGGGGGGTCGCGTACGTAGCTTTCTTT.

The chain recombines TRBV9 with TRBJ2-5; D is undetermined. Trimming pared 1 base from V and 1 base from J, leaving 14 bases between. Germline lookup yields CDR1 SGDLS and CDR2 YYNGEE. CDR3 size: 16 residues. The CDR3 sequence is CASSVTFGVAQETQYF. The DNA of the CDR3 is TGTGCCAGCAGCGTAACTTTCGGTGTTGCCCAAGAGACCCAGTACTTC. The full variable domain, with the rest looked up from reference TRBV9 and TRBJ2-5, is DSGVTQTPKHLITATGQRVTLRCSPRSGDLSVYWYQQSLDQGLQFLIQYYNGEERAKGNILERFSAQQFPDLHSELNLSSLELGDSALYFCASSVTFGVAQETQYFGPGTRLLVL.

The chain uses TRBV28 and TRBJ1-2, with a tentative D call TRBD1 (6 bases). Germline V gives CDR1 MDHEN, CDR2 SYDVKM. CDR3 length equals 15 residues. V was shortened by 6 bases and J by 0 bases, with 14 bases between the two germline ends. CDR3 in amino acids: CASRPLGQANYGYTF. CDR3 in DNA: TGTGCCAGCAGGCCCCTGGGACAAGCTAACTATGGCTACACCTTC.

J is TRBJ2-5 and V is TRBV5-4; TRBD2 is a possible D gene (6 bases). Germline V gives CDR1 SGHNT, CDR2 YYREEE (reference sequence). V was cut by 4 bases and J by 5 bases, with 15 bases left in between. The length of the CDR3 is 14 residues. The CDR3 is CASSIRLELETQYF. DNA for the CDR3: TGTGCCAGCAGCATTCGACTAGAGTTGGAGACCCAGTACTTC. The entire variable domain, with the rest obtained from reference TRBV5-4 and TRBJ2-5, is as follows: ETGVTQSPTHLIKTRGQQVTLRCSSQSGHNTVSWYQQALGQGPQFIFQYYREEENGRGNFPPRFSGLQFPNYSSELNVNALELDDSALYLCASSIRLELETQYFGPGTRLLVL.

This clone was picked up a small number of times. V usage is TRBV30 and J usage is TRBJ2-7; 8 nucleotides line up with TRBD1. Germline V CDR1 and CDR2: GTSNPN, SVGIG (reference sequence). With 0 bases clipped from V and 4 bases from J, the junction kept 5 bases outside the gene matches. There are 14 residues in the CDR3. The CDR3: CAWSVSRQGYEQYF. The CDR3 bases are TGTGCCTGGAGTGTCTCTCGACAGGGGTACGAGCAGTACTTC.

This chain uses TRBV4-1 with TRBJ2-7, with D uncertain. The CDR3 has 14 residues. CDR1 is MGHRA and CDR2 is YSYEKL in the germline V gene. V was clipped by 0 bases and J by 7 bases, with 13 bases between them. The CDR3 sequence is CASSQEPPRGEQYF. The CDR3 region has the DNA TGCGCCAGCAGCCAAGAGCCGCCCCGAGGAGAGCAGTACTTC.

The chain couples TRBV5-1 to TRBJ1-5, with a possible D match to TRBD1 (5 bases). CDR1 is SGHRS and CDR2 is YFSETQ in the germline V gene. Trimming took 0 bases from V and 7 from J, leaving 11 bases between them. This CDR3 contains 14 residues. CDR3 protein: CASSLGGELQPQHF. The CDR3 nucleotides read TGCGCCAGCAGCTTGGGGGGGGAGTTACAGCCCCAGCATTTT.

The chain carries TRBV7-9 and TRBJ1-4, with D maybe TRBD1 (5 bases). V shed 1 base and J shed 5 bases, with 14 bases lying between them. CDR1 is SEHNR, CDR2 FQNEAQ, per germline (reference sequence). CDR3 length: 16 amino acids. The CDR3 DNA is TGTGCCAGCAGCTTAGGAGGGAGGGGAGAAAATGAAAAACTGTTTTTT. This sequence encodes CASSLGGRGENEKLFF.

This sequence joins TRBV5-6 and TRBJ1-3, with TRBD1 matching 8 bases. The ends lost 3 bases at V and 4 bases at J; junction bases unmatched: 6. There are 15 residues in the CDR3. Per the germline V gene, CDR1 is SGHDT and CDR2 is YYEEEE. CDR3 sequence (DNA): TGTGCCAGCAGCTCCACCCGACAGGGGGGAAACACCATATATTTT. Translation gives CASSSTRQGGNTIYF.

DNA of the CDR3: TGTGCCAGCAGTCCCGGGACAGGTCCTGCCGTGGCCATTCAGTACTTC. This encodes CASSPGTGPAVAIQYF. The chain recombines TRBV28 with TRBJ2-4, with 8 positions matching TRBD1. This CDR3 spans 16 amino acids. Trimming took 5 bases from V and 9 from J; bases not matched to a gene: 15. CDR1 and CDR2 from the germline V gene are MDHEN and SYDVKM.

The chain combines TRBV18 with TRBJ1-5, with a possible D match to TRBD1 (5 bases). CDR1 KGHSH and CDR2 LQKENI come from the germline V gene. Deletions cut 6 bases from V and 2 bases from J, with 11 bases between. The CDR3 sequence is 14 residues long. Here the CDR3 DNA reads TGTGCCAGCTCGAACGGGGGTGGCAATCAGCCCCAGCATTTT. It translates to CASSNGGGNQPQHF. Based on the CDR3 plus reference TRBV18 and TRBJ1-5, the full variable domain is NAGVMQNPRHLVRRRGQEARLRCSPMKGHSHVYWYRQLPEEGLKFMVYLQKENIIDESGMPKERFSAEFPKEGPSILRIQQVVRGDSAAYFCASSNGGGNQPQHFGDGTRLSIL.